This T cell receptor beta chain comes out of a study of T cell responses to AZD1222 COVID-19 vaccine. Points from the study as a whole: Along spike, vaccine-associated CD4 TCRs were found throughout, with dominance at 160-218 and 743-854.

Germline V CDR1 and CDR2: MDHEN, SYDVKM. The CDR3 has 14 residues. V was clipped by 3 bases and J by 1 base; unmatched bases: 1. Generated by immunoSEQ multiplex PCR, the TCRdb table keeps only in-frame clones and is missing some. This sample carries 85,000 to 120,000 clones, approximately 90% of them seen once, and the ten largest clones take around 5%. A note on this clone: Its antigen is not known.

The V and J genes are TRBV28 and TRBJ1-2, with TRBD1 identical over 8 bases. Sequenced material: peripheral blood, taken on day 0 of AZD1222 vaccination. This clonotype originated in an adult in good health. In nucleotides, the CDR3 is TGTGCCAGCAGTTTCAGGGGGCGTAACTATGGCTACACCTTC. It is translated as CASSFRGRNYGYTF.